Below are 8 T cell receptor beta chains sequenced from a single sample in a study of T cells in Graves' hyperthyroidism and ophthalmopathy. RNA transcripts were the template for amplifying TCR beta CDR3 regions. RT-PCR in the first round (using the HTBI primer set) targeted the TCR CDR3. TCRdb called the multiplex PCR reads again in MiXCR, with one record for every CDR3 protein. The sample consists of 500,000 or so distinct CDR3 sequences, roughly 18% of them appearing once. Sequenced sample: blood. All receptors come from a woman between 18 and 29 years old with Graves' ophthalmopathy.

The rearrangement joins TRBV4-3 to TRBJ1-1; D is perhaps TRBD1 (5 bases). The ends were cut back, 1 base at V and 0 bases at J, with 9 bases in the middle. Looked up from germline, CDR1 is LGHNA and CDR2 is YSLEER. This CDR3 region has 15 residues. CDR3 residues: CASSQGSDMNTEAFF. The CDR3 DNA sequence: TGCGCCAGCAGCCAAGGTTCGGACATGAACACTGAAGCTTTCTTT.

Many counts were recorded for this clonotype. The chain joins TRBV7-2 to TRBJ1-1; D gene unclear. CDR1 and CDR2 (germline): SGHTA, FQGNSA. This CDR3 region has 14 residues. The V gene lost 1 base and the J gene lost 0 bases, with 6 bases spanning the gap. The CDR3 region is CASSLGSMNTEAFF. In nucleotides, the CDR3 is TGTGCCAGCAGCTTAGGCAGTATGAACACTGAAGCTTTCTTT.

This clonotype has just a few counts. CDR3 region: CASSLSPGQEQFF. Here the CDR3 DNA reads TGCGCCAGCAGCTTGTCCCCGGGACAAGAGCAGTTCTTC. The rearrangement joins TRBV5-1 to TRBJ2-1; D is perhaps TRBD1 (6 bases). The ends were cut back, 1 base at V and 10 bases at J, with 12 bases in the middle. This CDR3 has 13 amino acids. From germline, CDR1 is SGHRS and CDR2 YFSETQ.

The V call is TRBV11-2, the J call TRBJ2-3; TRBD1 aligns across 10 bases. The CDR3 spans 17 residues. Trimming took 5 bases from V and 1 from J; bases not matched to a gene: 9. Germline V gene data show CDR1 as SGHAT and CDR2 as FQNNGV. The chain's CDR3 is CASSRGGTGVGTDTQYF. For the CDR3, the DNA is TGTGCCAGCAGCCGCGGGGGGACAGGGGTGGGCACAGATACGCAGTATTTT.

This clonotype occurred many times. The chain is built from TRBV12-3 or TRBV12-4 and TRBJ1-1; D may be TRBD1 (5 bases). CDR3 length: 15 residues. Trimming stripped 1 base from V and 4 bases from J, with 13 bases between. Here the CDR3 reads CASSLGAGGVTEAFF. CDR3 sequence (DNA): TGTGCCAGCAGTTTAGGAGCTGGGGGAGTCACTGAAGCTTTCTTT.

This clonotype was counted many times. CDR3 coding DNA: TGTGCCAGCAGCTTATTCAAGGACAGGACCTACGAGCAGTACTTC. This encodes CASSLFKDRTYEQYF. The J gene is TRBJ2-7, the V gene TRBV7-9; the match to TRBD1 covers 7 bases. Germline V gene lookup returns CDR1 SEHNR and CDR2 FQNEAQ (reference sequence). With 2 bases clipped from V and 2 bases from J, the junction kept 6 bases outside the gene matches. The CDR3 loop spans 15 amino acids.

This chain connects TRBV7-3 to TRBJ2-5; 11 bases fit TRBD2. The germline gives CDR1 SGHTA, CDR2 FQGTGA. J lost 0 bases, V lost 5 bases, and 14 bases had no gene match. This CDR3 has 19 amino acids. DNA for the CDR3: TGTGCCAGCAGCCCCCTCGGGGGTGGACTAGCGGGTTACCAAGAGACCCAGTACTTC. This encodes CASSPLGGGLAGYQETQYF.

The DNA for the CDR3 is TGTGCCAGCGGCCCCTGGGGAGGACAAGAGACCCAGTACTTC. Encoded protein: CASGPWGGQETQYF. This chain uses TRBV27 with TRBJ2-5; a possible D gene is TRBD2 (6 bases). CDR1 is MNHEY, CDR2 SMNVEV, per germline (reference sequence). The CDR3 consists of 14 residues. Trimming pared 8 bases from V and 2 bases from J, leaving 15 bases between.